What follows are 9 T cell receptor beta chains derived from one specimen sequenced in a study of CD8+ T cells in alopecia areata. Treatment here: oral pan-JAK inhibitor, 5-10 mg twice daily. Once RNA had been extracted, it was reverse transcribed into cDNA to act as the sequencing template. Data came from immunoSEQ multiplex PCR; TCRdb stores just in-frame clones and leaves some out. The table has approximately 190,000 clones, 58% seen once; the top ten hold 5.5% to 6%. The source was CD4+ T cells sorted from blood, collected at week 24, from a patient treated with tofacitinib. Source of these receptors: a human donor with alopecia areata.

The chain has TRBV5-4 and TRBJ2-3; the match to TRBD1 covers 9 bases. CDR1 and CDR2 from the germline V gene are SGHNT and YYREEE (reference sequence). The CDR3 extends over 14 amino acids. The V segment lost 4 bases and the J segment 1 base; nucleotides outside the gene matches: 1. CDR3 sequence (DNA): TGTGCCAGCAGCCGGGACAGGGGCACAGATACGCAGTATTTT. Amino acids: CASSRDRGTDTQYF.

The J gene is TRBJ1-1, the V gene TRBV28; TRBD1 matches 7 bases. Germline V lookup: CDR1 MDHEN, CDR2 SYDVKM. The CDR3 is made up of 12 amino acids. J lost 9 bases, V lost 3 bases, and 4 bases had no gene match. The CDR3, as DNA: TGTGCCAGCAGTTTTAACAGGGGAAAAGCTTTCTTT. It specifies CASSFNRGKAFF.

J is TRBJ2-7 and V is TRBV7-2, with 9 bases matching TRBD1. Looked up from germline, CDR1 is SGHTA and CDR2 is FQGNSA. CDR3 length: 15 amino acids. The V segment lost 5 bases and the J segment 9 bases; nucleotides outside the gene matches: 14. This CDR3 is CASSPRGTGMAWQYF. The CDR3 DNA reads TGTGCCAGCAGCCCCCGAGGGACAGGGATGGCATGGCAGTACTTC.

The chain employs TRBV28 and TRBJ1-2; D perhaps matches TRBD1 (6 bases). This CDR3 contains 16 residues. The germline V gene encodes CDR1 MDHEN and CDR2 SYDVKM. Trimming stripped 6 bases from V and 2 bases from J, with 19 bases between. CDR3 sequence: CASRFSGRGQNYGYTF. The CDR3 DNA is TGTGCCAGCAGGTTCTCGGGACGGGGGCAGAACTATGGCTACACCTTC.

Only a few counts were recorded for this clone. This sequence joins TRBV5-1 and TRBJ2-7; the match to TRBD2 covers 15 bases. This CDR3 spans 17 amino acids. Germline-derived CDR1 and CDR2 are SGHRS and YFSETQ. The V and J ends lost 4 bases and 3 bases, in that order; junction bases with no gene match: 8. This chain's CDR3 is CASSPGTSGGMVYEQYF. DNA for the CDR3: TGCGCCAGCAGCCCCGGGACTAGCGGGGGGATGGTCTACGAGCAGTACTTC.

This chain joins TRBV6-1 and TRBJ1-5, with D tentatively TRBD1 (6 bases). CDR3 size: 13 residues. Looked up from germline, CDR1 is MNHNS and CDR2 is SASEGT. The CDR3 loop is CASLDRRNQPQHF. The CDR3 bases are TGTGCAAGCCTCGACAGGCGCAATCAGCCCCAGCATTTT.

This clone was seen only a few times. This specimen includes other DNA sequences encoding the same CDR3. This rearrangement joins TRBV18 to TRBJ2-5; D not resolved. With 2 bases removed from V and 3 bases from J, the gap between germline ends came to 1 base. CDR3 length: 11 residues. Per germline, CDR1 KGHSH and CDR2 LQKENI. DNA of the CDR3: TGTGCCAGCTCACCAGAAGAGACCCAGTACTTC. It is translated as CASSPEETQYF.

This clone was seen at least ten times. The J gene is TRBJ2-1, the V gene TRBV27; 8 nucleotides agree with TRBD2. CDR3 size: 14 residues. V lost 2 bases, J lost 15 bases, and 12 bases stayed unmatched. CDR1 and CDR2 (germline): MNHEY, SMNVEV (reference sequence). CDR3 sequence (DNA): TGTGCCAGCAGTTTAAAATCGCCGGGACTAGTACCGTTCTTC. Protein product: CASSLKSPGLVPFF.

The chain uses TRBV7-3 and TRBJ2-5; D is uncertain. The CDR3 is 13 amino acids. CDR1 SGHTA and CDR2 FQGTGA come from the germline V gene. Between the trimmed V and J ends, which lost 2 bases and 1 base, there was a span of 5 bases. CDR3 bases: TGTGCCAGCAGCTTAGGCAGCCAAGAGACCCAGTACTTC. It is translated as CASSLGSQETQYF.